The source of this T cell receptor beta chain is a study of blood T cell repertoires in COVID-19. Study details: The samples span acute and convalescent COVID-19 from the United States, Italy and Spain. The cDNA or gDNA used as material had been derived from T cells, B-cell-depleted T cells, or PBMCs.

Source study methods: How many nucleated cells were present was estimated from reference gene primer amplification. Assay: immunoSEQ multiplex PCR; the TCRdb copy retains only in-frame clones and omits some. D and trimming come from the DNA, and the V and J calls and clone size come from that table. This sample has about 60,000 clones, with 75% to 85% found just once. In this sample, this clone turned up many times. Germline loops: CDR1 MNHEY, CDR2 SMNVEV (reference sequence). The CDR3 has 15 residues. J lost 9 bases, V lost 7 bases, and 10 bases had no gene match. The chain combines TRBV27 with TRBJ2-1; 12 nucleotides align to TRBD1. The sequenced sample was peripheral blood. The origin of this receptor is a human donor in a cohort sampled during active COVID-19. This CDR3 reads CASTPGTGGKGEQFF. CDR3 DNA sequence: TGTGCCAGCACCCCTGGGACAGGGGGCAAGGGTGAGCAGTTCTTC.